This T cell receptor (beta chain) was identified during a study of response to subunit inactivated influenza vaccine. This clonotype was observed a few times. Its antigen is not known. TCRdb re-analysed the RT-PCR reads in MiXCR, keeping a single row per CDR3 protein. Of hundreds of thousands of distinct CDR3 sequences listed, approximately 7.1% are singletons. Germline V lookup: CDR1 SGDLS, CDR2 YYNGEE. V lost 3 bases to trimming and J lost 7 bases, with 23 bases between them. The CDR3 spans 17 residues. General study points: After each seasonal influenza vaccination, few new T cells are recruited, the authors suggested.

The TCR comes from a man between 50 and 70 years old who received an inactivated influenza vaccine. The chain links TRBV9 to TRBJ2-1; perhaps D is TRBD1 or TRBD2 (5 bases each). Sequencing used PBMCs from blood, obtained 23 months after vaccination. The CDR3 is CASSAYRDARIGNEQFF. CDR3 coding DNA: TGTGCCAGCAGCGCCTATCGGGACGCCCGGATAGGGAATGAGCAGTTCTTC. Looking up the rest from reference TRBV9 and TRBJ2-1 gives the full variable domain: DSGVTQTPKHLITATGQRVTLRCSPRSGDLSVYWYQQSLDQGLQFLIQYYNGEERAKGNILERFSAQQFPDLHSELNLSSLELGDSALYFCASSAYRDARIGNEQFFGPGTRLTVL.